A single sample is the source of the 9 T cell receptor beta chains below, sequenced in a study of blood T cell repertoires in COVID-19. Measured with immunoSEQ multiplex PCR; TCRdb has only the in-frame clones, and not every one. The repertoire holds about 130,000 clones, 65% to 90% seen once, with around 2.5% in the top ten. The sample taken for sequencing was PBMCs or T cells enriched from blood (not recorded which). Source of these receptors: a woman in her 50s who had recovered from COVID-19.

This clone was picked up one time. The rearrangement links TRBV6-5 to TRBJ2-4; 11 positions agree with TRBD2. Germline CDR1 MNHEY, CDR2 SVGAGI. This CDR3 is 15 amino acids long. Trimming removed 0 bases from V and 7 bases from J; junction bases left unmatched: 2. CDR3 sequence: CASSYSLAGGNIQYF. The CDR3 DNA follows: TGTGCCAGCAGTTACTCTCTAGCGGGGGGTAACATTCAGTACTTC.

The CDR3 sequence is CASGPDRGREQYF. The CDR3 region has the DNA TGTGCCAGCGGTCCGGACAGGGGGCGAGAGCAGTACTTC. V gene TRBV27 combines with J gene TRBJ2-7; the match to TRBD1 covers 11 bases. Germline V gives CDR1 MNHEY, CDR2 SMNVEV (reference sequence). CDR3 length equals 13 residues. V was pared by 8 bases and J by 7 bases, with 7 bases of the junction left unmatched.

The gene calls are TRBV5-1 and TRBJ2-3; 8 positions agree with TRBD2. V was clipped by 4 bases and J by 3 bases; unmatched bases: 7. CDR1 and CDR2 from the germline V gene are SGHRS and YFSETQ. The CDR3 runs to 15 residues. The CDR3 reads CASSPPRGGTDTQYF. CDR3 coding DNA: TGCGCCAGCAGCCCCCCACGGGGGGGTACAGATACGCAGTATTTT.

In DNA, the CDR3 is TGTGCCAGCAGTTCCGTGACAGGGACCGGGGAGCTGTTTTTT. Protein sequence: CASSSVTGTGELFF. The gene calls are TRBV6-2 or TRBV6-3 and TRBJ2-2; 7 bases agree with TRBD1. The CDR3 sequence is 14 residues long. V lost 4 bases, J lost 5 bases, and 4 bases stayed unmatched. Per germline, CDR1 MNHEY and CDR2 SVGEGT.

The chain uses TRBV9 and TRBJ1-4; tentatively, D is TRBD1 (6 bases). The CDR3 has 15 residues. V was trimmed by 6 bases and J by 0 bases, leaving 12 bases between them. The germline V gene has CDR1 SGDLS and CDR2 YYNGEE. CDR3 sequence (DNA): TGTGCCAGCACAAAAAAGGGGGCAACTAATGAAAAACTGTTTTTT. This sequence encodes CASTKKGATNEKLFF. The full variable domain, rest sourced from reference TRBV9 and TRBJ1-4, is DSGVTQTPKHLITATGQRVTLRCSPRSGDLSVYWYQQSLDQGLQFLIQYYNGEERAKGNILERFSAQQFPDLHSELNLSSLELGDSALYFCASTKKGATNEKLFFGSGTQLSVL.

The genes are TRBV5-4 and TRBJ2-7; 11 bases are a match to TRBD2. The CDR3 contains 15 residues. CDR1 is SGHNT and CDR2 is YYREEE in the germline V gene (reference sequence). V lost 4 bases, J lost 6 bases, and 9 bases stayed unmatched. CDR3 DNA: TGTGCCAGCAGCGGAGGGACTAGCGGACTTCGCGAGCAGTACTTC. Residues: CASSGGTSGLREQYF.

This clone was seen only once. The V call is TRBV27, the J call TRBJ1-6, with D possibly matching TRBD1 (6 bases). CDR3 length: 13 residues. The V gene lost 6 bases and the J gene lost 7 bases, with 10 bases spanning the gap. Germline V gene data show CDR1 as MNHEY and CDR2 as SMNVEV (reference sequence). The CDR3 bases are TGTGCCAGCAGCAAAACAGGGAATTCACCCCTCCACTTT. The encoded protein is CASSKTGNSPLHF.

This chain links TRBV10-3 with TRBJ2-3; 12 nucleotides match TRBD2. The CDR3 is 16 residues long. J was trimmed by 6 bases and V by 6 bases; bases with no gene match: 10. Germline CDR1 ENHRY, CDR2 SYGVKD. The CDR3 region is CAISRRTSGGPDTQYF. The CDR3 DNA follows: TGTGCCATCAGCCGAAGAACTAGCGGGGGGCCGGATACGCAGTATTTT.

Worth noting for this clone: An end of the junction differs from the germline gene, which may be a read error. The chain uses TRBV7-9 and TRBJ1-5, with D unclear. This CDR3 has 12 residues. CDR1 and CDR2 (germline): SEHNR, FQNEAQ (reference sequence). The CDR3 DNA is TGTGCCAGCTGCTTTGGCGGTCAGCCCCAGCATTTT. It is translated as CASCFGGQPQHF.